A selection of T cell receptor beta chains follows, all from one sample in a study of blood T cell repertoires in COVID-19. TCRdb's table, derived via immunoSEQ multiplex PCR, lists solely in-frame clones and lacks some. This repertoire shows some 390,000 clones, 80% to 90% found once; its top ten account for roughly 2%. The specimen sequenced was peripheral blood. The receptors stem from a woman aged 55-69 years with COVID-19, enrolled during active disease. CDR3s include the opening cysteine and the closing phenylalanine or tryptophan. A D gene is named only where the DNA matches it firmly. Clone size is given for some rows only: seen once, a few or many times, or a class if the clone is expanded.

size	D	V	J	length	DNA	CDR3
.	.	TRBV6-5	TRBJ1-2	15	TGTGCCAGCAGTTATTCGGGGGGAGGGTTGGGTTTCGACACCTTC	CASSYSGGGLGFDTF
.	.	TRBV19	TRBJ1-1	15	TGTGCCAGTAGGGCCTTGAGCAGGGGTATGGGTGAAGCTTTCTTT	CASRALSRGMGEAFF
.	.	TRBV19	TRBJ1-5	16	TGTGCCAGTAGTGACCCAGGGGATTATAGCAATCAGCCCCAGCATTTT	CASSDPGDYSNQPQHF
.	.	TRBV7-2	TRBJ2-5	15	TGTGCCAGCAGCTTATCCGACAGGCCTCAAGAGACCCAGTACTTC	CASSLSDRPQETQYF
few	TRBD1	TRBV9	TRBJ1-2	16	TGTGCCAGCAGCCCACCCCTACAGGGGGCGAGCTATGGCTACACCTTC	CASSPPLQGASYGYTF
.	.	TRBV29-1	TRBJ2-3	11	TGCAGCCCGTCTTGGGGAGAAACGCAGTATTTT	CSPSWGETQYF
.	.	TRBV19	TRBJ1-1	13	TGTGCCAGTAGCAGGACAGAGAGGACTGAAGCTTTCTTT	CASSRTERTEAFF
.	.	TRBV19	TRBJ1-5	14	TGTGCCAGTAGTATCAGGGAGGGCAATCAGCCCCAGCATTTT	CASSIREGNQPQHF
.	.	TRBV7-3	TRBJ2-1	15	TGTGCCAGCAGCTTGGAACAGGTGGGCTACAATGAGCAGTTCTTC	CASSLEQVGYNEQFF
.	.	TRBV5-4	TRBJ1-2	14	TGTGCCAGCAGCTTCCCAGGGGACGACTATGGCTACACCTTC	CASSFPGDDYGYTF
.	TRBD1	TRBV7-6	TRBJ2-7	15	TGTGCCAGCAGCCAGCAGGGACAGGGGGCTTACGAGCAGTACTTC	CASSQQGQGAYEQYF
.	TRBD1	TRBV19	TRBJ1-1	16	TGTGCCAGTAGTATAGATTCCAGGGGGTTGGACACTGAAGCTTTCTTT	CASSIDSRGLDTEAFF
.	.	TRBV18	TRBJ1-1	15	TGTGCCAGCTCACCACCGGGGCCCCTGATGACTGAAGCTTTCTTT	CASSPPGPLMTEAFF
.	TRBD2	TRBV7-8	TRBJ2-3	17	TGTGCCAGCAGGCACTTGGTGGGAGCGGGGGGGCAAGATACGCAGTATTTT	CASRHLVGAGGQDTQYF
.	.	TRBV5-1	TRBJ2-5	13	TGCGCCAGCAGCTTGGGTGTTTCGGAGACCCAGTACTTC	CASSLGVSETQYF
.	.	TRBV11-3	TRBJ1-1	12	TGTGCCAGCAGTGAGGGGAACACTGAAGCTTTCTTT	CASSEGNTEAFF
.	.	TRBV11-2	TRBJ2-7	15	TGTGCCAGCAACGTCTTGGGGCACCGCCTTTACGAGCAGTACTTC	CASNVLGHRLYEQYF
.	TRBD1	TRBV28	TRBJ2-5	17	TGTGCCAGCAGTTTGACGGGACAGGGGAGATTTAAGGAGACCCAGTACTTC	CASSLTGQGRFKETQYF
.	TRBD2	TRBV7-2	TRBJ2-3	15	TGTGCCAGCAGCCCACGGACTAGCAAAGCAGATACGCAGTATTTT	CASSPRTSKADTQYF
.	TRBD1	TRBV11-3	TRBJ2-2	15	TGTGCCAGCAGCGGGACAGGGGGCCCCACCGGGGAGCTGTTTTTT	CASSGTGGPTGELFF
.	.	TRBV5-4	TRBJ2-3	16	TGTGCCAGCAGCTCCTCGGGTAGATTTTCCACAGATACGCAGTATTTT	CASSSSGRFSTDTQYF
once	TRBD1	TRBV19	TRBJ1-4	14	TGTGCCAGTAGAGAAACAGGGGGCGGTGAAAAACTGTTTTTT	CASRETGGGEKLFF
.	.	TRBV5-1	TRBJ1-2	13	TGCGCCAGCAGTTCAGGGTTCGGCTATGGCTACACCTTC	CASSSGFGYGYTF
.	TRBD1	TRBV2	TRBJ1-2	15	TGTGCCAGCAGTACGGTCCGGGACAGGGCCTATGGCTACACCTTC	CASSTVRDRAYGYTF
few	.	TRBV25-1	TRBJ1-1	13	TGTGCCAGCGCGAAGGAGATCGGGGGTGAAGCTTTCTTT	CASAKEIGGEAFF
.	TRBD1	TRBV5-1	TRBJ2-1	14	TGCGCCAGCAGCGGACAGGTCCCCTACAATGAGCAGTTCTTC	CASSGQVPYNEQFF
.	TRBD1	TRBV5-1	TRBJ1-2	15	TGCGCCAGCAGCTTGGCCGGACAGGGGTTGGTTGGCTACACCTTC	CASSLAGQGLVGYTF
.	TRBD1	TRBV6-1	TRBJ1-1	16	TGTGCCAGCAGTGAAGGACAGGGGAGGTTGAACACTGAAGCTTTCTTT	CASSEGQGRLNTEAFF
.	.	TRBV6-5	TRBJ1-6	12	TGTGCCAGCAGTTTTACAAATTCACCCCTCCACTTT	CASSFTNSPLHF
few	TRBD1	TRBV2	TRBJ1-6	16	TGTGCCAGCACTTTCACCGGGACAGGGGGAAATTCACCCCTCCACTTT	CASTFTGTGGNSPLHF
.	.	TRBV6-6	TRBJ2-3	16	TGTGCCAGCAGAGTTAACGGGCGGGGAAGCACAGATACGCAGTATTTT	CASRVNGRGSTDTQYF
.	.	TRBV19	TRBJ1-4	16	TGTGCCAGTAGTACGCCTCGAGGGCCAAATAATGAAAAACTGTTTTTT	CASSTPRGPNNEKLFF
.	TRBD1	TRBV9	TRBJ1-2	16	TGTGCCAGCAGCACAGGACAGGGGAAGGCGATTAATGGCTACACCTTC	CASSTGQGKAINGYTF
.	.	TRBV7-9	TRBJ2-5	15	TGTGCCAGCCCGCCACCACGGGACTCCCAAGAGACCCAGTACTTC	CASPPPRDSQETQYF
.	.	TRBV14	TRBJ1-1	13	TGTGCCAGCAGCCAAACACGGACGGGGAAGGCTTTCTTT	CASSQTRTGKAFF
.	TRBD2	TRBV6-5	TRBJ2-1	15	TGTGCCAGCAGTTACCTAGCGGGGGGTAGGAATGAGCAGTTCTTC	CASSYLAGGRNEQFF
.	.	TRBV7-8	TRBJ2-7	14	TGTGCCAGCAGCTTAGAGGAAATACGGGGCGAGCAGTACTTC	CASSLEEIRGEQYF
.	.	TRBV7-9	TRBJ1-6	16	TGTGCCAGCAGCTTACAGAGGTCCCGGGGTGACTCACCCCTCCACTTT	CASSLQRSRGDSPLHF
.	.	TRBV5-6	TRBJ1-2	14	TGTGCCAGCAGCTTAAACAGGATTGTCTATGGCTACACCTTC	CASSLNRIVYGYTF
.	TRBD1	TRBV29-1	TRBJ1-1	15	TGCAGCGCTCCGGGACAGGGTTACGGGGACACTGAAGCTTTCTTT	CSAPGQGYGDTEAFF
.	.	TRBV11-3	TRBJ2-1	15	TGTGCCAGCAGCGTAGCTCAGGGCTCCTACAATGAGCAGTTCTTC	CASSVAQGSYNEQFF
.	TRBD1	TRBV28	TRBJ1-5	12	TGTGCCAGCGGGACAGGGCACCAGCCCCAGCATTTT	CASGTGHQPQHF
.	.	TRBV14	TRBJ2-1	15	TGTGCCAGCAGCCCCTCCAGGGGAGCCTACAATGAGCAGTTCTTC	CASSPSRGAYNEQFF
.	TRBD2	TRBV20-1	TRBJ2-2	21	TGCAGTGCTAGTCTTCGGACGATACCCGGGACTAGCGGGGGGGTCACCGGGGAGCTGTTTTTT	CSASLRTIPGTSGGVTGELFF
.	.	TRBV7-9	TRBJ1-2	13	TGTGCCAGCAGCTTAGAGGACTTACTGGGCTACACCTTC	CASSLEDLLGYTF
.	TRBD2	TRBV10-3	TRBJ2-7	15	TGTGCCATCAGTACTAGCGGACCGTCAACCTACGAGCAGTACTTC	CAISTSGPSTYEQYF
.	.	TRBV7-9	TRBJ2-3	15	TGTGCCAGCAGCGAAACAGCTAAACACACAGATACGCAGTATTTT	CASSETAKHTDTQYF
.	.	TRBV21-1	TRBJ2-7	14	TGTGCCAAAATAGGAGGGCAGGGTTCGTACGAGCAGTACTTC	CAKIGGQGSYEQYF
.	TRBD1	TRBV12-3/TRBV12-4	TRBJ1-2	12	TGTGCCAGCAGTTCCGGGACAGGGTTCTACACCTTC	CASSSGTGFYTF